This T cell receptor (beta chain) emerged from a study of blood T cell repertoires in COVID-19. Germline trimming cut 5 bases from V and 7 bases from J; bases unmatched to any gene: 9. The CDR3 has 15 amino acids. Germline CDR1 LNHNV, CDR2 YYDKDF (reference sequence). The participants were between about 18 and 90 years old and came from some 23 US areas. A COVID-19 case was met by exposed participants within 2 weeks before study entry. The authors' processing: The assay estimated nucleated cells by amplifying reference gene primers. Method: immunoSEQ multiplex PCR; TCRdb's copy keeps in-frame clones and lacks some. Clone size and the V and J calls come from that table; the DNA yielded D and trimming. The sample has about 140,000 clones, 80% to 85% seen once.

The origin of this receptor is a man between 65 and 85 years old who had been exposed to COVID-19. The V and J genes are TRBV15 and TRBJ2-1; 9 bases map to TRBD1. Specimen: PBMCs or T cells enriched from blood (not recorded which). CDR3: CATSPRTDRGNEQFF. The CDR3 DNA follows: TGTGCCACCAGCCCCCGCACGGACAGGGGTAATGAGCAGTTCTTC.